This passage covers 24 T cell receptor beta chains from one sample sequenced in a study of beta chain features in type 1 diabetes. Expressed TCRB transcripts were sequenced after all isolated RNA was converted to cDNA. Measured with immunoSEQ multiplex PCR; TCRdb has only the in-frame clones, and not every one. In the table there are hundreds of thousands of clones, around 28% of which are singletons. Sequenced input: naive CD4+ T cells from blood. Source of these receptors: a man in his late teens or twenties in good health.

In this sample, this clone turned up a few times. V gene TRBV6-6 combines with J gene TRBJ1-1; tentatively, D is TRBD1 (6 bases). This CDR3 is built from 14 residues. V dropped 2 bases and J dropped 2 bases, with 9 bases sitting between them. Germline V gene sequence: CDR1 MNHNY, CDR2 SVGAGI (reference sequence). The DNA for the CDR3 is TGTGCCAGCAGTTACGACAGGAGAAACACTGAAGCTTTCTTT. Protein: CASSYDRRNTEAFF.

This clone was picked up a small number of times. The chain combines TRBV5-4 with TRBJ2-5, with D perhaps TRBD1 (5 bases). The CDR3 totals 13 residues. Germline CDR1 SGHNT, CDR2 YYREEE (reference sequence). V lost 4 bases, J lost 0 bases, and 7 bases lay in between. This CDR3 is CASSDSYQETQYF. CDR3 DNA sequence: TGTGCCAGCAGCGACAGTTACCAAGAGACCCAGTACTTC.

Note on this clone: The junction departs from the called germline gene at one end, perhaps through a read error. Written as DNA, the CDR3 is TGTGCCAGCAGCGTAGCGGGAGGTCGTTACTCCTACGAGCAGTACTTC. Amino acid sequence: CASSVAGGRYSYEQYF. The gene calls are TRBV7-8 and TRBJ2-7; 10 positions agree with TRBD2. The CDR3 runs 16 residues. The germline gives CDR1 SGHVS, CDR2 FQNEAQ.

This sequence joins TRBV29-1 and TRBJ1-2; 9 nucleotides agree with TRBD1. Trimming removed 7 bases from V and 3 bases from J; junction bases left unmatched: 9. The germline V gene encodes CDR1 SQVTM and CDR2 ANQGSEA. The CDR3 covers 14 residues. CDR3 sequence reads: CSAGGQGRDYGYTF. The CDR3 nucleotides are TGCAGCGCTGGGGGACAGGGACGGGACTATGGCTACACCTTC.

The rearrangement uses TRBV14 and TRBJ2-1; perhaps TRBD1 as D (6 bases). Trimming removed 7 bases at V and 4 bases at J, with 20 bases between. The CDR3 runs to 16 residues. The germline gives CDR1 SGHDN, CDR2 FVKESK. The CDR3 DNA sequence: TGTGCCAGCATTCGGGTCGTCACAGGGAGATACAATGAGCAGTTCTTC. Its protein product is CASIRVVTGRYNEQFF. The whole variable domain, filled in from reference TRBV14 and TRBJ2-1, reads EAGVTQFPSHSVIEKGQTVTLRCDPISGHDNLYWYRRVMGKEIKFLLHFVKESKQDESGMPNNRFLAERTGGTYSTLKVQPAELEDSGVYFCASIRVVTGRYNEQFFGPGTRLTVL.

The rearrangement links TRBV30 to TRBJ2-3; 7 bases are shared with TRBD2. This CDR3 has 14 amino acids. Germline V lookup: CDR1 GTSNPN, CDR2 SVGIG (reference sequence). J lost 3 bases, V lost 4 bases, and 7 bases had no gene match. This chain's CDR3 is CAWIRREVTDTQYF. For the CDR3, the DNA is TGTGCCTGGATCAGACGGGAGGTGACAGATACGCAGTATTTT.

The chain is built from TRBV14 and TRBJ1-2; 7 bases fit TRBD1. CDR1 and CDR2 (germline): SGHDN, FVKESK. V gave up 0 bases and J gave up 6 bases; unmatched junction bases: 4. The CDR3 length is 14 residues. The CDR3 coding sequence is TGTGCCAGCAGCCAAGAACAGGGGAGTGATGGCTACACCTTC. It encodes CASSQEQGSDGYTF.

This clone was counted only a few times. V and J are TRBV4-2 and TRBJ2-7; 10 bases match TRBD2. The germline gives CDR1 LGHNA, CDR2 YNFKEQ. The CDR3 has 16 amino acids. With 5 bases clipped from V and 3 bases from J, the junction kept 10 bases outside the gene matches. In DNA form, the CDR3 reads TGTGCCAGCAGCAGCCTTACTAGCGGGATTCGCTACGAGCAGTACTTC. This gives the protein CASSSLTSGIRYEQYF.

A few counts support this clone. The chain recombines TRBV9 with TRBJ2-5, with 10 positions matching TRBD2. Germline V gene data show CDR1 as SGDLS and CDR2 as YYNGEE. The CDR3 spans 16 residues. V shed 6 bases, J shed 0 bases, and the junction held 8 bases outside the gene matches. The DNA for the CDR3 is TGTGCCAGCATTAGTACCGGGACTAGCGACCAAGAGACCCAGTACTTC. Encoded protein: CASISTGTSDQETQYF.

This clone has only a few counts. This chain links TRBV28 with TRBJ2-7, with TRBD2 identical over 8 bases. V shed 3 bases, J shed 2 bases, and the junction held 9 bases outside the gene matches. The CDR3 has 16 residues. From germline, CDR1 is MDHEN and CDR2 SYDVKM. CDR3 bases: TGTGCCAGCAGTTTTCTGAGCGCGGGAGGAACCTACGAGCAGTACTTC. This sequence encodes CASSFLSAGGTYEQYF.

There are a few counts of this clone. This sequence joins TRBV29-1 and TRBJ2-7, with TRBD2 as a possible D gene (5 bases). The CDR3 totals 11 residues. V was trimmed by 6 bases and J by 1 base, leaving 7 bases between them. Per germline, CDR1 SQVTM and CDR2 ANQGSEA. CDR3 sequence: CSVGISYEQYF. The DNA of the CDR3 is TGCAGCGTCGGGATTTCCTACGAGCAGTACTTC.

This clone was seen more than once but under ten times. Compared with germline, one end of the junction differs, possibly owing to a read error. CDR3 DNA sequence: TGTGCCATCAGTGAAATCGGGCAGGGAGACAGATTC. It is translated as CAISEIGQGDRF. The rearrangement uses TRBV10-3 and TRBJ2-7; perhaps D is TRBD1 or TRBD2 (5 bases each). The germline gives CDR1 ENHRY, CDR2 SYGVKD. This CDR3 contains 12 residues.

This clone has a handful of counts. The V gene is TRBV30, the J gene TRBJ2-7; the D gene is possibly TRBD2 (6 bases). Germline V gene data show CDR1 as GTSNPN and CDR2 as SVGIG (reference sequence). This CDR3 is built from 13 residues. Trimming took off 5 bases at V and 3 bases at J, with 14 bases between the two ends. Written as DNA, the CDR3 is TGTGCCTGGCATAGGGGAGGCCTCTACGAGCAGTACTTC. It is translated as CAWHRGGLYEQYF.

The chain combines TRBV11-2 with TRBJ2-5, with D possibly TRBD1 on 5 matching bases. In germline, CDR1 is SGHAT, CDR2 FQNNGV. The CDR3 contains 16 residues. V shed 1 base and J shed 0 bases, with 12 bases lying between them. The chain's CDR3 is CASSLGASGYQETQYF. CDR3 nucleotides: TGTGCCAGCAGCTTAGGGGCCTCAGGGTACCAAGAGACCCAGTACTTC. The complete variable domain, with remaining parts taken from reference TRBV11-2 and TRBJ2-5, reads EAGVAQSPRYKIIEKRQSVAFWCNPISGHATLYWYQQILGQGPKLLIQFQNNGVVDDSQLPKDRFSAERLKGVDSTLKIQPAKLEDSAVYLCASSLGASGYQETQYFGPGTRLLVL.

Here the CDR3 reads CASSEELRGTEAFF. The CDR3 DNA reads TGTGCCAGCAGTGAAGAGCTCAGGGGAACTGAAGCTTTCTTT. V is TRBV25-1 and J is TRBJ1-1, with TRBD1 as a possible D gene (6 bases). The germline gives CDR1 MGHDK, CDR2 SYGVNS. Trimming cost V 2 bases and J 5 bases, with 12 bases left between them. The CDR3 totals 14 residues.

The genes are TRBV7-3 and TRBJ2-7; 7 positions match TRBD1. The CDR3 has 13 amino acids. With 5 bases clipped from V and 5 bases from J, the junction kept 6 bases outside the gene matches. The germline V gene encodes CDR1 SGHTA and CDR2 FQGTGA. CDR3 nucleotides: TGTGCCAGCAGCCTGACAGGGACGGACGAGCAGTACTTC. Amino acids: CASSLTGTDEQYF. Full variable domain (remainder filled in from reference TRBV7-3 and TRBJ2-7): GAGVSQTPSNKVTEKGKYVELRCDPISGHTALYWYRQSLGQGPEFLIYFQGTGAADDSGLPNDRFFAVRPEGSVSTLKIQRTERGDSAVYLCASSLTGTDEQYFGPGTRLTVT.

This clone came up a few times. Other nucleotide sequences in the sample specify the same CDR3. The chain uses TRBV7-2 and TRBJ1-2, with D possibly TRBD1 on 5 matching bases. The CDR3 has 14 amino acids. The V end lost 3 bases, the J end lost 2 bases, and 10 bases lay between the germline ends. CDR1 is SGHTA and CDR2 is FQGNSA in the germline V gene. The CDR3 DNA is TGTGCCAGCAGCTTCGGGACCGGCAACTATGGCTACACCTTC. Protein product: CASSFGTGNYGYTF.

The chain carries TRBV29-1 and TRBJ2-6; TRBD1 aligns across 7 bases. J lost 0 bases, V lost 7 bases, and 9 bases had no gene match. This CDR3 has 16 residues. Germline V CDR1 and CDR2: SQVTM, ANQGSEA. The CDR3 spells CSAIPQGYSGANVLTF. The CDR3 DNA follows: TGCAGCGCCATACCACAGGGGTACTCTGGGGCCAACGTCCTGACTTTC.

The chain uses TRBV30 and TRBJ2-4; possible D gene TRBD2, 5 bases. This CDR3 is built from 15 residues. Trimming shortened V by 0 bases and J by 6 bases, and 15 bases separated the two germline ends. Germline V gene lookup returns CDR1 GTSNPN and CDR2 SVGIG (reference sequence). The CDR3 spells CAWSVKAVRGNIQYF. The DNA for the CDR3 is TGTGCCTGGAGTGTAAAGGCCGTACGGGGAAACATTCAGTACTTC.

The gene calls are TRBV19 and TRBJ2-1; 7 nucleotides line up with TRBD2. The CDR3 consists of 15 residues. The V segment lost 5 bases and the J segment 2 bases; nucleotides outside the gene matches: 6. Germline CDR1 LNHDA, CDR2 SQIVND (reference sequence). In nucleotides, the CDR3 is TGTGCCAGTAGTCTCCGACTAGCCACCTACAATGAGCAGTTCTTC. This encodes CASSLRLATYNEQFF.

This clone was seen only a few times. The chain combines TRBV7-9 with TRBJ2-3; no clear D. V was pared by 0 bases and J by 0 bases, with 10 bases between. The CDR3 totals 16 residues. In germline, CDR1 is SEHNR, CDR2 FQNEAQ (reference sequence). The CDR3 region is CASSLARMASTDTQYF. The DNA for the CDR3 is TGTGCCAGCAGCTTAGCGCGAATGGCTAGCACAGATACGCAGTATTTT.

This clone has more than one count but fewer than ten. DNA of the CDR3: TGTGCCACCAGCAGAGCCGGGGCCTTCGGGGACATTCAGTACTTC. This gives the protein CATSRAGAFGDIQYF. The rearrangement links TRBV15 to TRBJ2-4; D tentatively fits TRBD1 or TRBD2 (5 bases each). V lost 1 base and J 8 bases, leaving 15 bases between the germline ends. This CDR3 comprises 15 residues. Germline CDR1 is LNHNV and CDR2 is YYDKDF (reference sequence). Using reference TRBV15 and TRBJ2-4 for the parts outside the CDR3, the full variable domain is DAMVIQNPRYQVTQFGKPVTLSCSQTLNHNVMYWYQQKSSQAPKLLFHYYDKDFNNEADTPDNFQSRRPNTSFCFLDIRSPGLGDTAMYLCATSRAGAFGDIQYFGAGTRLSVL.

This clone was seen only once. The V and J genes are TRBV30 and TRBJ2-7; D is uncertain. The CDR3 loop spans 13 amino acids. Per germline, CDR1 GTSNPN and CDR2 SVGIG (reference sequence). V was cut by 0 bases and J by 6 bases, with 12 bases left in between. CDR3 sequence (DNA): TGTGCCTGGAGTGTATGGGGAAATGGCGAGCAGTACTTC. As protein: CAWSVWGNGEQYF.

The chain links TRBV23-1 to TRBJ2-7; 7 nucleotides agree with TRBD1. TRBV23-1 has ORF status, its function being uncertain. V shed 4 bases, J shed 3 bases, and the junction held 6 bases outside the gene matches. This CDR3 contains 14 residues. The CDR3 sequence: CASSLVDRVYEQYF. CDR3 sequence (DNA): TGCGCCAGCAGTCTCGTCGACAGGGTCTACGAGCAGTACTTC.